This T cell receptor beta chain was sequenced in a study of identical twins. Using its own MiXCR run on the 5' RACE reads, TCRdb lists one record per CDR3 protein. There are fewer than 350,000 distinct CDR3 sequences in the sample; more than 6.5% occur only once, and 2% to 2.5% lies in the top ten. Broader study findings: Excess twin sharing in beta out-of-frame sequences was weaker.

V was pared by 0 bases and J by 2 bases, with 18 bases between. This CDR3 comprises 18 residues. Germline loops: CDR1 MNHEY, CDR2 SVGAGI. With regard to this clonotype: As yet, its antigen is unknown.

The sample also formed part of further work on yellow fever vaccine responses in identical twins.

Sequenced sample: memory (CD45RO+) T cells sorted from blood. The J gene is TRBJ2-3, the V gene TRBV6-5, with D perhaps being TRBD1 or TRBD2 (6 bases each). The clonotype was recovered from a woman aged 18-29 years in good health. The CDR3 DNA is TGTGCCAGCAGTTACTCTTTGGGGGGCAACTATTCCACAGATACGCAGTATTTT. Translation gives CASSYSLGGNYSTDTQYF.